This T cell receptor beta chain stems from a study of cytomegalovirus exposure and HLA in healthy donors. Primers: 60 Vbeta forward and 13 Jbeta reverse. Source study methods: In a later analysis, approximately 80 million unique TCR beta chains included roughly 11 million shared by two or more donors. Here immunoSEQ multiplex PCR was the method, and the copy in TCRdb shows in-frame clones only, minus some. Clonal size and the V and J genes are those of that table, whereas D and trimming came from the DNA. The data contain 150,000 or so clones, roughly 78% of them singletons. Germline V gene data show CDR1 as MDHEN and CDR2 as SYDVKM. The CDR3 totals 14 residues. V lost 4 bases and J lost 7; bases outside the gene matches: 5. This clone was picked up a small number of times. Its cognate antigen is unknown. General observations from the study: In an earlier analysis, in roughly 600 donors, most V segments appeared productive either ~90% or ~30% of the time. As a later analysis showed, several of the most significant clusters appeared to be linked to common viral pathogens. Reportedly, HLA-A and HLA-B alleles of most subjects were accurately predicted from TCR beta.

This chain uses TRBV28 with TRBJ1-4; TRBD1 matches 8 bases. The clonotype comes from a man in his late teens or twenties in good health and CMV-seropositive. The sequenced sample was PBMCs. CDR3 nucleotide sequence: TGTGCCAGCAGTTCTCAGGGGGCAGGTGAAAAACTGTTTTTT. It is translated as CASSSQGAGEKLFF. The variable domain in full, completed from reference TRBV28 and TRBJ1-4, reads DVKVTQSSRYLVKRTGEKVFLECVQDMDHENMFWYRQDPGLGLRLIYFSYDVKMKEKGDIPEGYSVSREKKERFSLILESASTNQTSMYLCASSSQGAGEKLFFGSGTQLSVL.